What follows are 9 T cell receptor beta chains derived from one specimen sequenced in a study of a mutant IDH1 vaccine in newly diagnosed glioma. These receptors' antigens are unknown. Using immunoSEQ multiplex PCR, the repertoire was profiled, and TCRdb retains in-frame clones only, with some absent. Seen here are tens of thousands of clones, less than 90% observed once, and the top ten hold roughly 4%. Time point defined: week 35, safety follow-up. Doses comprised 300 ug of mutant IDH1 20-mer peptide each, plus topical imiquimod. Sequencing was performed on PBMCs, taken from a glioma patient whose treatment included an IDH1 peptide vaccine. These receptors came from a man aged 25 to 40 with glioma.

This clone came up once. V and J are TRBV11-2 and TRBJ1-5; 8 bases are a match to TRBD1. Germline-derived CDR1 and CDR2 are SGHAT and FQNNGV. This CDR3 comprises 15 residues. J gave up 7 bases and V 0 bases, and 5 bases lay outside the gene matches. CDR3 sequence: CASSLDQGALQPQHF. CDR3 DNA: TGTGCCAGCAGCTTAGATCAGGGGGCTTTGCAGCCCCAGCATTTT.

Written as DNA, the CDR3 is TGTGCCAGCAGTTCGACGGGCTACCTAAGCACAGATACGCAGTATTTT. Its protein product is CASSSTGYLSTDTQYF. J is TRBJ2-3 and V is TRBV28; D remains unclear. Germline loops: CDR1 MDHEN, CDR2 SYDVKM. CDR3 length equals 16 residues. Trimming removed 4 bases at V and 0 bases at J, with 14 bases between.

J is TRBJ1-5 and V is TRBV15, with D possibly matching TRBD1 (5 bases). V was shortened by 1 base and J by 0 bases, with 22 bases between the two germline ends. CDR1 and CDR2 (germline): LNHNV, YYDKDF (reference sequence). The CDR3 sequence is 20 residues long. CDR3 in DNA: TGTGCCACCAGCAGAGGCGTAAACAGGCGGACGACTTATAGCAATCAGCCCCAGCATTTT. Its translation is CATSRGVNRRTTYSNQPQHF.

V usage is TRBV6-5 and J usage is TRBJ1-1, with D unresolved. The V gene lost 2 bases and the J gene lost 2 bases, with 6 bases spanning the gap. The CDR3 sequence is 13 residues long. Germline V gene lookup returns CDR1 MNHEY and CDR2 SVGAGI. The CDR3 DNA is TGTGCCAGCAGTTACCGTTTTAACACTGAAGCTTTCTTT. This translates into CASSYRFNTEAFF.

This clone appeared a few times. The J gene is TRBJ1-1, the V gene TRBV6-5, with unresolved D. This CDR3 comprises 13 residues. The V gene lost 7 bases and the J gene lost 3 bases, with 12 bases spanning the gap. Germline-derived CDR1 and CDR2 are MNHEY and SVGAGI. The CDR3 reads CASKIRGDTEAFF. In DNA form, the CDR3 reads TGTGCCAGCAAAATTCGTGGGGACACTGAAGCTTTCTTT.

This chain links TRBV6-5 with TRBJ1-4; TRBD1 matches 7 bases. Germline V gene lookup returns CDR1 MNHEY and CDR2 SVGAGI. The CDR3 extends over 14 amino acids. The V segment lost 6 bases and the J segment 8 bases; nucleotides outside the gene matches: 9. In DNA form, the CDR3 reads TGTGCCAGCAGCAAGACGGGACAGTCGGAAAAACTGTTTTTT. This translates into CASSKTGQSEKLFF.

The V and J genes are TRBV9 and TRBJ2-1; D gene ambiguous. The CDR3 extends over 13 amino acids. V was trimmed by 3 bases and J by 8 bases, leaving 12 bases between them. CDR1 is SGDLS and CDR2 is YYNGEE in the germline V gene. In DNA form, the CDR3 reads TGTGCCAGCAGCGGAGACATAGAACATGAGCAGTTCTTC. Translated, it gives CASSGDIEHEQFF.

The CDR3 DNA reads as TGTGCCAGCAGCGTAGCTACACAGGTAGACTATGGCTACACCTTC. It codes for CASSVATQVDYGYTF. The V gene is TRBV9, the J gene TRBJ1-2; D may be TRBD1 (5 bases). V lost 0 bases to trimming and J lost 3 bases, with 12 bases between them. This CDR3 is built from 15 residues. Looked up from germline, CDR1 is SGDLS and CDR2 is YYNGEE.

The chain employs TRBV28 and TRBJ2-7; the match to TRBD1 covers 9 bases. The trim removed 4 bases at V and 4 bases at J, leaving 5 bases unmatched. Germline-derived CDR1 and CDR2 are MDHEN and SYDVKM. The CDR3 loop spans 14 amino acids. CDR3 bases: TGTGCCAGCAGTTCGGGACAGGGATTGTACGAGCAGTACTTC. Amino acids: CASSSGQGLYEQYF.